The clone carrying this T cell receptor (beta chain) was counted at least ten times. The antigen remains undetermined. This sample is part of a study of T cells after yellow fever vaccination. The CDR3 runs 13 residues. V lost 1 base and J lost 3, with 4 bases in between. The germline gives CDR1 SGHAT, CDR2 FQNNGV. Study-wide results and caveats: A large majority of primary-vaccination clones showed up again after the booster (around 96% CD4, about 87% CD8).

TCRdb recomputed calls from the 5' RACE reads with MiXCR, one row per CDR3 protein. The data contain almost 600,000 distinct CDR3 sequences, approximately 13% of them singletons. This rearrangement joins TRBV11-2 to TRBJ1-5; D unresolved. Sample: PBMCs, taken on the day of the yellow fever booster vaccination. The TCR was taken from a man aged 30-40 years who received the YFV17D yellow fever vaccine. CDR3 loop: CASSLGTNQPQHF. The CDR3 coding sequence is TGTGCCAGCAGCTTAGGCACCAATCAGCCCCAGCATTTT.